The 23 T cell receptor beta chains below come from one sample, sequenced in a study of spatial heterogeneity in lung cancer. TCRdb reprocessed the 5' RACE reads via MiXCR and lists one record per CDR3 protein. This table has about 92,000 distinct CDR3 sequences, about 12% appearing once. Regarding time point: sample taken at primary tumor resection. Whole RNA came from tumor, nontumor lung or frozen PBMC and was sequenced without being sorted. The sample consisted of PBMCs, taken at surgery. Receptor source: a male donor with early-stage non-small cell lung cancer.

This clonotype was detected many times. The V call is TRBV7-9, the J call TRBJ2-1, with D possibly matching TRBD1 (6 bases). The germline gives CDR1 SEHNR, CDR2 FQNEAQ (reference sequence). The V gene lost 2 bases and the J gene lost 9 bases, with 11 bases spanning the gap. There are 13 residues in the CDR3. The CDR3 sequence is CASSLNRDSEQFF. The CDR3 DNA follows: TGTGCCAGCAGCTTAAACAGGGATTCTGAGCAGTTCTTC.

This clonotype was observed a few times. V is TRBV7-9 and J is TRBJ2-7, with D uncertain. The CDR3 sequence is 13 residues long. V shed 4 bases and J shed 0 bases, with 7 bases lying between them. Germline V gene data show CDR1 as SEHNR and CDR2 as FQNEAQ (reference sequence). The CDR3 protein is CASSSPPSYEQYF. Here the CDR3 DNA reads TGTGCCAGCAGCTCCCCCCCCTCCTACGAGCAGTACTTC.

This clonotype occurred many times. This rearrangement joins TRBV6-5 to TRBJ2-3; D unclear. Trimming took 6 bases from V and 0 from J, leaving 10 bases between them. This CDR3 is 14 amino acids long. The V gene's germline CDR1 is MNHEY and CDR2 SVGAGI. The CDR3 nucleotides read TGTGCCAGCAGCCGGCCATTGAGCACAGATACGCAGTATTTT. Encoded protein: CASSRPLSTDTQYF.

This clonotype has just a few counts. This chain joins TRBV20-1 and TRBJ2-7, with no clear D. Deletions cut 3 bases from V and 4 bases from J, with 16 bases between. CDR1 and CDR2 from the germline V gene are DFQATT and SNEGSKA (reference sequence). This CDR3 is 14 amino acids long. The CDR3 bases are TGCAGTGCTAGTTCCCAGAGAGACTCATACGAGCAGTACTTC. This encodes CSASSQRDSYEQYF.

The CDR3 protein is CASSPARSEDTEAFF. CDR3 DNA sequence: TGTGCCAGCAGCCCCGCAAGGTCGGAGGACACTGAAGCTTTCTTT. The rearrangement links TRBV7-9 to TRBJ1-1, with D uncertain. V gave up 5 bases and J gave up 3 bases, with 16 bases separating them. The CDR3 runs to 15 residues. Germline CDR1 reads SEHNR; CDR2 reads FQNEAQ (reference sequence). The full variable domain, its missing parts supplied by reference TRBV7-9 and TRBJ1-1, is DTGVSQNPRHKITKRGQNVTFRCDPISEHNRLYWYRQTLGQGPEFLTYFQNEAQLEKSRLLSDRFSAERPKGSFSTLEIQRTEQGDSAMYLCASSPARSEDTEAFFGQGTRLTVV.

This clonotype was seen ten or more times. The chain couples TRBV15 to TRBJ2-7; perhaps TRBD2 as D (5 bases). This CDR3 spans 15 amino acids. The V gene lost 1 base and the J gene lost 4 bases, with 14 bases spanning the gap. The germline V gene has CDR1 LNHNV and CDR2 YYDKDF (reference sequence). CDR3 in amino acids: CATSRASSGSYEQYF. CDR3 bases: TGTGCCACCAGCAGAGCTTCGAGCGGCAGTTACGAGCAGTACTTC.

This clonotype was found a few times. The V and J genes are TRBV7-9 and TRBJ1-6; D gene unclear. The CDR3 totals 15 residues. The V end lost 3 bases, the J end lost 3 bases, and 9 bases lay between the germline ends. Per the germline V gene, CDR1 is SEHNR and CDR2 is FQNEAQ (reference sequence). The DNA of the CDR3 is TGTGCCAGCAGCTTCGGGCCGAACTATAATTCACCCCTCCACTTT. Its translation: CASSFGPNYNSPLHF.

This clonotype has more than one count but fewer than ten. This chain joins TRBV6-1 and TRBJ2-7, with TRBD1 identical over 8 bases. The CDR3 totals 13 residues. The junction had 6 bases not matched to a gene; V was cut back by 8 bases and J by 3 bases. Per the germline V gene, CDR1 is MNHNS and CDR2 is SASEGT. The DNA for the CDR3 is TGTGCCAGCGGGCACAGGGGGGACTACGAGCAGTACTTC. This translates into CASGHRGDYEQYF.

The chain joins TRBV6-5 to TRBJ1-5; TRBD1 might be the D (5 bases). Trimming removed 5 bases at V and 4 bases at J, with 12 bases between. CDR3 size: 14 residues. Germline V gene lookup returns CDR1 MNHEY and CDR2 SVGAGI. CDR3 region: CASSRGSGNQPQHF. As DNA, the CDR3 is TGTGCCAGCAGTAGGGGCTCGGGGAATCAGCCCCAGCATTTT.

V and J are TRBV5-1 and TRBJ2-5; the D call may be TRBD1 or TRBD2 (5 bases each). V shed 4 bases and J shed 0 bases, with 10 bases lying between them. This CDR3 comprises 14 residues. CDR1 is SGHRS and CDR2 is YFSETQ in the germline V gene. CDR3 sequence (DNA): TGCGCCAGCAGCCCTGGGACGGACCAAGAGACCCAGTACTTC. This translates into CASSPGTDQETQYF.

This clonotype occurred a few times. The chain has TRBV5-6 and TRBJ2-7, with no clear D. Trimming pared 4 bases from V and 2 bases from J, leaving 19 bases between. Germline CDR1 and CDR2: SGHDT and YYEEEE. This CDR3 comprises 16 residues. CDR3 protein: CASSGFGSRAPYEQYF. The CDR3 nucleotides read TGTGCCAGCAGCGGATTTGGGTCACGGGCTCCCTACGAGCAGTACTTC. Together with reference TRBV5-6 and TRBJ2-7, the CDR3 gives the full variable domain: DAGVTQSPTHLIKTRGQQVTLRCSPKSGHDTVSWYQQALGQGPQFIFQYYEEEERQRGNFPDRFSGHQFPNYSSELNVNALLLGDSALYLCASSGFGSRAPYEQYFGPGTRLTVT.

This clonotype was counted at least ten times. V is TRBV20-1 and J is TRBJ2-1; tentatively, D is TRBD1 (6 bases). Germline V gene sequence: CDR1 DFQATT, CDR2 SNEGSKA (reference sequence). The length of the CDR3 is 13 residues. Trimming shortened V by 6 bases and J by 4 bases, and 13 bases separated the two germline ends. The DNA of the CDR3 is TGCAGTGCCATGGGACAACTATACAATGAGCAGTTCTTC. This translates into CSAMGQLYNEQFF.

This clonotype has a handful of counts. The rearrangement joins TRBV29-1 to TRBJ2-3, with 10 positions matching TRBD2. The CDR3 runs 15 residues. Trimming took 3 bases from V and 5 from J; bases not matched to a gene: 8. CDR1 is SQVTM, CDR2 ANQGSEA, per germline. The CDR3 sequence: CSVEGLAGVQDTQYF. CDR3 DNA: TGCAGCGTTGAGGGGCTAGCGGGAGTTCAAGATACGCAGTATTTT.

The rearrangement joins TRBV27 to TRBJ2-3, with D perhaps TRBD2 (5 bases). The CDR3 contains 13 residues. The V end was cut by 2 bases, the J end by 8 bases, with 11 bases between. The germline gives CDR1 MNHEY, CDR2 SMNVEV (reference sequence). CDR3 in DNA: TGTGCCAGCAGTTTAACTAACGGGGTTACGCAGTATTTT. Translating gives CASSLTNGVTQYF.

The genes are TRBV6-6 and TRBJ2-3, with D uncertain. CDR3 length equals 13 residues. The V gene lost 10 bases and the J gene lost 1 base, with 12 bases spanning the gap. In germline, CDR1 is MNHNY, CDR2 SVGAGI (reference sequence). The CDR3 sequence is CANRTERTDTQYF. The CDR3 DNA is TGTGCCAACCGGACGGAACGCACAGATACGCAGTATTTT.

This chain uses TRBV6-6 with TRBJ2-7; D is perhaps TRBD1 (6 bases). From germline, CDR1 is MNHNY and CDR2 SVGAGI (reference sequence). Deletions cut 6 bases from V and 3 bases from J, with 12 bases between. This CDR3 has 13 amino acids. CDR3 sequence (DNA): TGTGCCAGCAGACAAGGACAGATCTACGAGCAGTACTTC. Its protein product is CASRQGQIYEQYF.

In this sample, this clonotype turned up many times. The chain carries TRBV23-1 and TRBJ2-7; D remains unclear. TRBV23-1 is known as an ORF, though its function is uncertain. The V end lost 3 bases, the J end lost 1 base, and 13 bases lay between the germline ends. The CDR3 sequence is 15 residues long. The CDR3 DNA reads as TGCGCCAGCAGTCACCCTCCCGGGCAGTCCTACGAGCAGTACTTC. The encoded protein is CASSHPPGQSYEQYF.

The V and J genes are TRBV5-1 and TRBJ1-4; the D gene is possibly TRBD1 (5 bases). CDR1 and CDR2 from the germline V gene are SGHRS and YFSETQ. The germline V and J ends were trimmed by 4 bases and 4 bases, with 11 bases remaining between them. This CDR3 region has 14 residues. The chain's CDR3 is CASSRDGVNEKLFF. The CDR3 DNA follows: TGCGCCAGCAGCAGGGACGGAGTTAATGAAAAACTGTTTTTT.

This clonotype was seen only a few times. V gene TRBV24-1 combines with J gene TRBJ1-2, with D perhaps matching TRBD1 (5 bases). The V end lost 4 bases, the J end lost 4 bases, and 9 bases lay between the germline ends. CDR3 length: 13 amino acids. Per germline, CDR1 KGHDR and CDR2 SFDVKD. CDR3: CATSEFGAYGYTF. The CDR3 nucleotides are TGTGCCACCAGTGAATTCGGGGCCTATGGCTACACCTTC.

The chain joins TRBV28 to TRBJ1-4; D is perhaps TRBD1 (5 bases). The germline V and J ends were trimmed by 6 bases and 0 bases, with 8 bases remaining between them. From germline, CDR1 is MDHEN and CDR2 SYDVKM. There are 14 residues in the CDR3. The CDR3 DNA reads as TGTGCCAGCAGGGGGCCCGCAACTAATGAAAAACTGTTTTTT. Protein: CASRGPATNEKLFF.

The chain carries TRBV28 and TRBJ1-5; D is perhaps TRBD1 (6 bases). Trimming took 6 bases from V and 0 from J, leaving 12 bases between them. The CDR3 totals 15 residues. Germline loops: CDR1 MDHEN, CDR2 SYDVKM. The CDR3 DNA is TGTGCCAGCAGACAGGGACACTCTAGCAATCAGCCCCAGCATTTT. Its translation: CASRQGHSSNQPQHF.

The rearrangement joins TRBV5-1 to TRBJ1-1, with TRBD1 as a possible D gene (6 bases). The CDR3 loop spans 15 amino acids. Trimming took 4 bases from V and 2 from J, leaving 15 bases between them. From germline, CDR1 is SGHRS and CDR2 YFSETQ. CDR3 amino acids: CASSPLDRTNTEAFF. The CDR3 bases are TGCGCCAGCAGCCCTCTCGACAGGACAAACACTGAAGCTTTCTTT.

This clonotype was found many times. The chain links TRBV29-1 to TRBJ2-2; 10 positions agree with TRBD2. CDR1 and CDR2 (germline): SQVTM, ANQGSEA. V trimming: 6 bases; J trimming: 2 bases; junction bases outside the gene matches: 3. The CDR3 contains 14 residues. The CDR3 loop reads CSVSSGSNTGELFF. DNA of the CDR3: TGCAGCGTCTCTAGCGGGAGCAACACCGGGGAGCTGTTTTTT.